This TCR beta chain comes out of a study of a mutant IDH1 vaccine in newly diagnosed glioma. The wider study: Treated patients had a mean age of about 44 years and a sex split that was about 62% male and roughly 40% female. Previous treatment comprised radiotherapy, temozolomide, or both, mostly both. Notes on the study in general: Detectable vaccine-induced immune responses arose in over 90% of patients.

The germline CDR1 and CDR2 sequences are MNHEY and SMNVEV (reference sequence). There are 13 residues in the CDR3. Trimming left V 3 bases short and J 2 bases short, with 7 bases between. Worth noting for this clone: Its antigen is currently unknown.

This table comes from immunoSEQ multiplex PCR, and its TCRdb copy is limited to in-frame clones, with some not included. The table includes about 32,000 clones, roughly 87% detected once. The time point is: baseline, week 1 (first vaccination visit). Treatment defined: pre-vaccination baseline after standard-of-care therapy. Those who donated had recent WHO grade 3 or 4 IDH1-mutant, ATRX-lost astrocytomas. V is TRBV27 and J is TRBJ2-5; tentative D call: TRBD1 (6 bases). The sequencing used PBMCs, collected from a glioma patient treated with radiotherapy, temozolomide or both. The receptor was isolated from a man aged 25-40 years with glioma. CDR3 in amino acids: CASSFDRQETQYF. CDR3 sequence (DNA): TGTGCCAGCAGTTTCGACAGGCAAGAGACCCAGTACTTC.